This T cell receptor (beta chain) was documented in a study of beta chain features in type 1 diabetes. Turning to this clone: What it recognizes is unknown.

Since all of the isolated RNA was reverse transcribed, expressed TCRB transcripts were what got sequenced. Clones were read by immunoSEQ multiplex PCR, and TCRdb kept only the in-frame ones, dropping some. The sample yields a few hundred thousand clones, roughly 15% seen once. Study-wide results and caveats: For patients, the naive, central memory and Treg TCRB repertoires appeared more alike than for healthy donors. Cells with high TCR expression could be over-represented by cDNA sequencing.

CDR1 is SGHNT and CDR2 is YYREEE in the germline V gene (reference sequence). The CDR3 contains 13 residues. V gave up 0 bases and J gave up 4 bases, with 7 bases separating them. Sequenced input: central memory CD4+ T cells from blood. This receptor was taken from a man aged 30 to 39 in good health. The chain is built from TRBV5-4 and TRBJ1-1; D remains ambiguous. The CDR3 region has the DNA TGTGCCAGCAGCTTGGAGATGGTCACTGAAGCTTTCTTT. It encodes CASSLEMVTEAFF.